A selection of T cell receptor beta chains follows, all from one sample in a study of blood T cell repertoires in COVID-19. Profiling relied on immunoSEQ multiplex PCR, and the TCRdb table lists in-frame clones only, not all of them. Of about 120,000 clones in the sample, 85% to 90% were seen once. Sample: peripheral blood. The receptors stem from a woman aged 55-75 years with COVID-19, enrolled during active disease. Each CDR3 is given with its conserved first and last residue. A D gene is named only where the DNA matches it firmly. Rows may omit the clone size; those that give it use once, few, many or a size class.

>NA|TRBV9|TRBD2|TRBJ2-3
TGTGCCAGCAGCCCGACTAGCGGGGGGGCCGTAACGCAGTATTTT
CASSPTSGGAVTQYF
>few|TRBV24-1|NA|TRBJ1-6
TGTGCCACCAGTGATTTGCGCAGCTCCTATAATTCACCCCTCCACTTT
CATSDLRSSYNSPLHF
>NA|TRBV25-1|NA|TRBJ2-5
TGTGCCAGCAGTGACGGGTTCCAAGAGACCCAGTACTTC
CASSDGFQETQYF
>NA|TRBV4-2|TRBD2|TRBJ2-4
TGTGCCAGCAGCCAAGTTACAGCGGGGGGCCCGGGAAACCAGTACTTC
CASSQVTAGGPGNQYF
>NA|TRBV7-6|TRBD1|TRBJ1-2
TGTGCCAGCAGCTCTGGAGACAGGGGCGGCTACACCTTC
CASSSGDRGGYTF
>NA|TRBV18|TRBD1|TRBJ1-6
TGTGCCAGCTCACGGGGACAGGAAGGTTGGGGTAATTCACCCCTCCACTTT
CASSRGQEGWGNSPLHF
>NA|TRBV18|TRBD2|TRBJ2-7
TGTGCCAGCTCACCGGCCCTAGCGGGGGGGGACTACGAGCAGTACTTC
CASSPALAGGDYEQYF
>NA|TRBV4-1|NA|TRBJ1-5
TGCGCCAGCAGCCAAGATCGGGGGAGCAATCAGCCCCAGCATTTT
CASSQDRGSNQPQHF
>NA|TRBV2|TRBD1|TRBJ2-3
TGTGCCAGCAGTGGACAGGGAGGCACAGATACGCAGTATTTT
CASSGQGGTDTQYF
>NA|TRBV15|TRBD1|TRBJ1-4
TGTGCCACCAGCAGAGATGGGACAGTTAATGAAAAACTGTTTTTT
CATSRDGTVNEKLFF
>NA|TRBV5-8|NA|TRBJ1-2
TGTGCCAGCAGTGAGAATAGACAGCGAATCTATGGCTACACCTTC
CASSENRQRIYGYTF
>few|TRBV3-1/TRBV3-2|NA|TRBJ1-2
TGTGCCAGCAGCCAGATGGCAATCTATGGCTACACCTTC
CASSQMAIYGYTF
>NA|TRBV19|TRBD1|TRBJ2-7
TGTGCCAGTAGTGGGCGGACAGGCCTCTACGAGCAGTACTTC
CASSGRTGLYEQYF
>NA|TRBV5-4|NA|TRBJ2-3
TGTGCCAGCAGCCAGCAGGGTACTGATACGCAGTATTTT
CASSQQGTDTQYF
>NA|TRBV5-1|NA|TRBJ1-1
TGCGCCAGCAGCTTCGGCCCTACAGGGATCATGAACACTGAAGCTTTCTTT
CASSFGPTGIMNTEAFF
>NA|TRBV18|TRBD1|TRBJ1-1
TGTGCCAGCTCACTCGGACAGGGGAACACTGAAGCTTTCTTT
CASSLGQGNTEAFF
>NA|TRBV28|NA|TRBJ1-6
TGTGCCAGCATCTTAGGGGCAGGAAATTCACCCCTCCACTTT
CASILGAGNSPLHF
>NA|TRBV6-2/TRBV6-3|NA|TRBJ2-3
TGTGCCAGCAGCCGGGCAGGGGAAGCAGATACGCAGTATTTT
CASSRAGEADTQYF
>NA|TRBV5-6|TRBD1|TRBJ1-5
TGTGCCAGCAGCGGACAGGGGAGTCAGCCCCAGCATTTT
CASSGQGSQPQHF
>NA|TRBV19|NA|TRBJ1-1
TGTGCCAGTACCACTGGCAGGGGTGACACTGAAGCTTTCTTT
CASTTGRGDTEAFF
>NA|TRBV19|NA|TRBJ2-3
TGTGCCAGTAATAGAGGGAGATTAGATACGCAGTATTTT
CASNRGRLDTQYF
>NA|TRBV5-6|NA|TRBJ2-6
TGTGCCAGCAGCTTGGCGACAGGAATCTCTGGGGCCAACGTCCTGACTTTC
CASSLATGISGANVLTF
>NA|TRBV9|NA|TRBJ2-3
TGTGCCAGCAGCGTCCGGCTAGCAGATACGCAGTATTTT
CASSVRLADTQYF
>NA|TRBV19|NA|TRBJ2-1
TGTGCCAGTAGTATAAATGAGGGGGGGGAGCAGTTCTTC
CASSINEGGEQFF
>NA|TRBV18|NA|TRBJ1-2
TGTGCCAGCTCACCCCTGGGAGACTATGGCTACACCTTC
CASSPLGDYGYTF
>NA|TRBV7-3|NA|TRBJ1-1
TGTGCCAGCTCGACAGGGAACACTGAAGCTTTCTTT
CASSTGNTEAFF
>once|TRBV5-5|NA|TRBJ2-1
TGTGCCAGCAGCACCTACTTGAGCTCCTACAATGAGCAGTTCTTC
CASSTYLSSYNEQFF